The 32 T cell receptor beta chains presented below share a single source sample, sequenced in a study of OX40 agonist ivuxolimab in advanced cancers. Produced via immunoSEQ multiplex PCR; TCRdb's table is partial and in-frame only. The table includes approximately 18,000 clones, under 90% detected once. The sequenced sample was CD4+ or CD8+ T cells sorted from blood, obtained in a trial of the OX40 agonist ivuxolimab. Receptors originate from an adult with an advanced solid tumor such as melanoma, head and neck, liver or kidney cancer.

This rearrangement joins TRBV21-1 to TRBJ1-2; the table's TRBD1 call for D was not verified on the DNA. TRBV21-1 is reported as a pseudogene. The CDR3 has 12 amino acids. The CDR3 sequence is CASSKDRDGYTF. The CDR3 bases are TGTGCCAGCAGCAAAGACAGGGATGGCTACACCTTC.

The V gene is TRBV4-2, the J gene TRBJ2-7; 9 bases line up with TRBD2. V shed 3 bases, J shed 1 base, and the junction held 10 bases outside the gene matches. CDR3 length equals 17 residues. CDR1 and CDR2 (germline): LGHNA, YNFKEQ. CDR3 amino acids: CASSQLAGASESYEQYF. CDR3 sequence (DNA): TGTGCCAGCAGCCAGTTAGCGGGAGCGTCCGAATCCTACGAGCAGTACTTC.

J is TRBJ1-1 and V is TRBV19; D is perhaps TRBD1 (5 bases). Germline CDR1 is LNHDA and CDR2 is SQIVND (reference sequence). The CDR3 is 14 amino acids. The V end lost 3 bases, the J end lost 1 base, and 9 bases lay between the germline ends. CDR3 coding DNA: TGTGCCAGTAGTATTCAGGGTGCGAACACTGAAGCTTTCTTT. It is translated as CASSIQGANTEAFF.

This chain joins TRBV5-1 and TRBJ2-5; weak D call: TRBD2 (5 bases). The length of the CDR3 is 11 residues. Trimming removed 3 bases at V and 12 bases at J, with 12 bases between. The germline V gene has CDR1 SGHRS and CDR2 YFSETQ. The CDR3 coding sequence is TGCGCCAGCAGCTACGCCCAGGAGGAGTACTTC. Its protein product is CASSYAQEEYF.

The chain carries TRBV6-6 and TRBJ2-6; the D is unclear. V was cut by 2 bases and J by 1 base, with 6 bases left in between. Germline CDR1 reads MNHNY; CDR2 reads SVGAGI (reference sequence). This CDR3 has 15 residues. The CDR3 nucleotides are TGTGCCAGCAGTTACGTGGGATCTGGGGCCAACGTCCTGACTTTC. It yields the protein CASSYVGSGANVLTF.

DNA for the CDR3: TGTGCCTGGAGTTCGGGGAACACTGAAGCTTTCTTT. Its protein is CAWSSGNTEAFF. This rearrangement joins TRBV30 to TRBJ1-1; D is unresolved. The CDR3 has 12 residues. CDR1 and CDR2 (germline): GTSNPN, SVGIG (reference sequence). Trimming pared 2 bases from V and 1 base from J, leaving 5 bases between.

In this sample, this clone turned up once. Other DNA sequences in the sample encode the same CDR3. The chain links TRBV30 to TRBJ2-7; perhaps TRBD2 as D (6 bases). The ends were cut back, 5 bases at V and 6 bases at J, with 17 bases in the middle. The CDR3 has 13 residues. Germline V gene lookup returns CDR1 GTSNPN and CDR2 SVGIG (reference sequence). CDR3 coding DNA: TGTGCCTGGGCGGGGCCCTCCGCCTCCGAGCAGTACTTC. It encodes CAWAGPSASEQYF. The whole variable domain, remainder taken from reference TRBV30 and TRBJ2-7, is SQTIHQWPATLVQPVGSPLSLECTVEGTSNPNLYWYRQAAGRGLQLLFYSVGIGQISSEVPQNLSASRPQDRQFILSSKKLLLSDSGFYLCAWAGPSASEQYFGPGTRLTVT.

The chain uses TRBV4-1 and TRBJ2-7, with 8 nucleotides matching TRBD1. Losses at the gene ends were 5 bases for V and 0 bases for J; bases not matched to a gene: 6. Germline-derived CDR1 and CDR2 are MGHRA and YSYEKL. This CDR3 contains 15 residues. CDR3 protein: CASSSRTGSSYEQYF. The CDR3 nucleotides read TGCGCCAGCAGCTCACGGACAGGGAGCTCCTACGAGCAGTACTTC.

By share, this clone counts as large (0.1 to 1%). The rearrangement uses TRBV6-4 and TRBJ1-1; D ambiguous. CDR3 length: 14 amino acids. V was shortened by 6 bases and J by 1 base, with 12 bases between the two germline ends. Germline assignment: CDR1 MRHNA and CDR2 SNTAGT. The CDR3 is CASSVDDTNTEAFF. The DNA of the CDR3 is TGTGCCAGCAGCGTCGACGACACGAACACTGAAGCTTTCTTT.

The rearrangement links TRBV6-5 to TRBJ2-7; D is tentatively TRBD1 or TRBD2 (5 bases each). From germline, CDR1 is MNHEY and CDR2 SVGAGI. The CDR3 totals 14 residues. Between the trimmed V and J ends, which lost 7 bases and 3 bases, there was a span of 16 bases. CDR3 nucleotides: TGTGCCAGCAACCCTGGGACGGAGCACTACGAGCAGTACTTC. Translation: CASNPGTEHYEQYF.

This chain links TRBV9 with TRBJ1-1; TRBD1 matches at 7 bases. Germline CDR1 SGDLS, CDR2 YYNGEE. The CDR3 length is 16 residues. Losses at the gene ends were 4 bases for V and 0 bases for J; bases not matched to a gene: 9. CDR3 DNA sequence: TGTGCCAGCAGCCCCCAGGGGGTAGATATGAACACTGAAGCTTTCTTT. Translating it yields CASSPQGVDMNTEAFF.

The chain employs TRBV7-6 and TRBJ2-7; D gene uncertain. Germline lookup yields CDR1 SGHVS and CDR2 FNYEAQ. This CDR3 contains 11 residues. V lost 6 bases and J 5 bases, leaving 8 bases between the germline ends. CDR3 in DNA: TGTGCCAGCAGTCCCGGCCACGAGCAGTACTTC. It codes for CASSPGHEQYF.

A single count supports this clone. The rearrangement uses TRBV6-5 and TRBJ2-7; D not resolved. The V end lost 3 bases, the J end lost 5 bases, and 5 bases lay between the germline ends. Germline CDR1 MNHEY, CDR2 SVGAGI. The CDR3 has 11 amino acids. CDR3 residues: CASSYADEQYF. CDR3 in DNA: TGTGCCAGCAGTTATGCCGACGAGCAGTACTTC.

V usage is TRBV7-3 and J usage is TRBJ1-2, with TRBD1 matching over 7 bases. Trimming removed 3 bases from V and 1 base from J; junction bases left unmatched: 14. This CDR3 region has 18 residues. CDR1 and CDR2 (germline): SGHTA, FQGTGA. The CDR3 loop is CASSLGPGQMSDNYGYTF. The DNA of the CDR3 is TGTGCCAGCAGCTTGGGGCCGGGACAGATGTCTGATAACTATGGCTACACCTTC.

V and J are TRBV29-1 and TRBJ2-7; no reliable D call. The CDR3 has 19 amino acids. The V gene lost 1 base and the J gene lost 2 bases, with 27 bases spanning the gap. In germline, CDR1 is SQVTM, CDR2 ANQGSEA. CDR3 bases: TGCAGCGTTGAAGCCACCACCAGCTTAGACGGACGCGGCACCTACGAGCAGTACTTC. Translation gives CSVEATTSLDGRGTYEQYF.

This chain joins TRBV5-4 and TRBJ1-1; no firm D call. The CDR3 sequence is 14 residues long. CDR1 and CDR2 from the germline V gene are SGHNT and YYREEE (reference sequence). The V end lost 0 bases, the J end lost 10 bases, and 16 bases lay between the germline ends. The DNA for the CDR3 is TGTGCCAGCAGCTTGGGTGAGGCCTCCCTGGGAGCTTTCTTT. The encoded protein is CASSLGEASLGAFF.

This sequence joins TRBV19 and TRBJ2-3; 8 bases are shared with TRBD1. The germline gives CDR1 LNHDA, CDR2 SQIVND (reference sequence). V shed 8 bases and J 4 bases; nucleotides not matched to a gene: 11. The CDR3 is 15 amino acids. CDR3 loop: CASDDRGEGPDTQYF. CDR3 DNA: TGTGCCAGTGACGACAGGGGAGAGGGCCCAGATACGCAGTATTTT.

This clone came up once. Here the CDR3 DNA reads TGTGCCAGCAGCTCGGACACAGGCTATGGCTACACCTTC. It yields the protein CASSSDTGYGYTF. The chain couples TRBV7-9 to TRBJ1-2, with D perhaps matching TRBD1 (5 bases). Germline loops: CDR1 SEHNR, CDR2 FQNEAQ (reference sequence). The CDR3 is made up of 13 amino acids. V was pared by 4 bases and J by 4 bases, with 10 bases between.

The CDR3 here is CASTDTFYEQYF. CDR3 nucleotide sequence: TGTGCCAGCACCGACACGTTCTACGAGCAGTACTTC. V usage is TRBV7-2 and J usage is TRBJ2-7, with no clear D. V was trimmed by 7 bases and J by 3 bases, leaving 10 bases between them. Germline V lookup: CDR1 SGHTA, CDR2 FQGNSA. This CDR3 is 12 amino acids long.

The chain is built from TRBV19 and TRBJ2-1; a possible D gene is TRBD1 (6 bases). The CDR3 spans 16 residues. Per germline, CDR1 LNHDA and CDR2 SQIVND (reference sequence). Trimming stripped 7 bases from V and 3 bases from J, with 19 bases between. CDR3 in amino acids: CASNFRDKGDYNEQFF. Here the CDR3 DNA reads TGTGCCAGTAATTTCCGGGACAAGGGGGACTACAATGAGCAGTTCTTC.

The chain recombines TRBV6-4 with TRBJ1-5; TRBD1 might be the D (6 bases). The CDR3 contains 16 residues. Germline assignment: CDR1 MRHNA and CDR2 SNTAGT. Deletions cut 6 bases from V and 5 bases from J, with 20 bases between. This CDR3 reads CASRLDLRGSYQPQHF. CDR3 sequence (DNA): TGTGCCAGCAGACTTGATTTGAGGGGGAGTTATCAGCCCCAGCATTTT.

The CDR3 is CASSHSGSSYNEQFF. The CDR3 DNA reads TGTGCCAGCAGCCATAGCGGGAGTTCCTACAATGAGCAGTTCTTC. The chain has TRBV7-3 and TRBJ2-1; 9 bases are a match to TRBD2. Germline loops: CDR1 SGHTA, CDR2 FQGTGA. This CDR3 comprises 15 residues. Trimming removed 5 bases from V and 1 base from J; junction bases left unmatched: 3.

The CDR3 protein is CASSLGHPNQPQHF. In DNA form, the CDR3 reads TGTGCCAGCAGCTTAGGACACCCCAATCAGCCCCAGCATTTT. The chain combines TRBV7-8 with TRBJ1-5; D is undetermined. Germline CDR1 SGHVS, CDR2 FQNEAQ. The CDR3 has 14 amino acids. With 1 base removed from V and 3 bases from J, the gap between germline ends came to 7 bases.

V and J are TRBV2 and TRBJ1-3; D is possibly TRBD1 (5 bases). The germline gives CDR1 SNHLY, CDR2 FYNNEI. Trimming removed 9 bases from V and 0 bases from J, with 15 bases in between. The CDR3 has 15 amino acids. CDR3 nucleotides: TGTGCCAGTACCCAGGGTGCTCTCTCTGGAAACACCATATATTTT. Amino acids: CASTQGALSGNTIYF.

The table lists this clone with a few counts. V gene TRBV6-1 combines with J gene TRBJ1-2; weak D call: TRBD1 (5 bases). CDR3 length equals 18 residues. The germline V gene encodes CDR1 MNHNS and CDR2 SASEGT. Trimming removed 3 bases at V and 6 bases at J, with 26 bases between. The CDR3 DNA reads as TGTGCCAGCAGTGAGATCGGGACGAGGGATAATAAGGTGGATGGCTACACCTTC. Encoded protein: CASSEIGTRDNKVDGYTF.

The chain recombines TRBV27 with TRBJ1-2; D might be TRBD1 (6 bases). Germline CDR1 reads MNHEY; CDR2 reads SMNVEV (reference sequence). The CDR3 is 13 amino acids. Trimming took 5 bases from V and 2 from J, leaving 9 bases between them. CDR3 DNA: TGTGCCAGCAGTCTCACAGGGAACTATGGCTACACCTTC. The encoded protein is CASSLTGNYGYTF.

The chain is built from TRBV7-9 and TRBJ2-2, with D perhaps TRBD1 (5 bases). With 3 bases removed from V and 1 base from J, the gap between germline ends came to 12 bases. CDR1 is SEHNR and CDR2 is FQNEAQ in the germline V gene (reference sequence). CDR3 length: 16 residues. CDR3 amino acids: CASSFTGQGNTGELFF. CDR3 bases: TGTGCCAGCAGCTTCACTGGGCAGGGGAACACCGGGGAGCTGTTTTTT.

This clone was seen more than once but under ten times. As DNA, the CDR3 is TGTGCCAGCAGTTTGGAGGGTATGGGTAATCAGCCCCAGCATTTT. Translated, it gives CASSLEGMGNQPQHF. V and J are TRBV28 and TRBJ1-5; the D is unclear. Germline V gene data show CDR1 as MDHEN and CDR2 as SYDVKM. Trimming removed 3 bases from V and 4 bases from J, with 13 bases in between. This CDR3 region has 15 residues.

The V and J genes are TRBV28 and TRBJ2-7, with 7 bases matching TRBD2. The V and J ends lost 3 bases and 2 bases, in that order; junction bases with no gene match: 7. This CDR3 contains 15 residues. Germline V lookup: CDR1 MDHEN, CDR2 SYDVKM. CDR3 amino acids: CASSFVGGRTYEQYF. The CDR3, as DNA: TGTGCCAGCAGTTTCGTAGGCGGGAGAACCTACGAGCAGTACTTC. Drawing the rest from reference TRBV28 and TRBJ2-7, the complete variable domain is DVKVTQSSRYLVKRTGEKVFLECVQDMDHENMFWYRQDPGLGLRLIYFSYDVKMKEKGDIPEGYSVSREKKERFSLILESASTNQTSMYLCASSFVGGRTYEQYFGPGTRLTVT.

This clone was seen a handful of times. Other DNA sequences in this sample translate to the same CDR3. The J gene is TRBJ2-2, the V gene TRBV25-1; no clear D gene. The CDR3 is 15 amino acids. Germline V gives CDR1 MGHDK, CDR2 SYGVNS. V lost 8 bases, J lost 1 base, and 14 bases lay in between. The DNA for the CDR3 is TGTGCCAGCGCAGAAAGAAAAGTGAACACCGGGGAGCTGTTTTTT. It translates to CASAERKVNTGELFF.

The chain joins TRBV14 to TRBJ2-1, with D perhaps matching TRBD1 (6 bases). The V end lost 5 bases, the J end lost 10 bases, and 18 bases lay between the germline ends. This CDR3 region has 14 residues. The germline gives CDR1 SGHDN, CDR2 FVKESK. The CDR3 protein is CASSYTNAGAEQFF. In nucleotides, the CDR3 is TGTGCCAGCAGCTATACTAATGCAGGGGCCGAGCAGTTCTTC.

DNA for the CDR3: TGTGCCAGCTCCCCCTCCAGCTATGAGCAGTTCTTC. Translated, it gives CASSPSSYEQFF. V is TRBV7-2 and J is TRBJ2-1; D ambiguous. This CDR3 comprises 12 residues. V was cut by 8 bases and J by 8 bases, with 13 bases left in between. Germline values: CDR1 SGHTA, CDR2 FQGNSA.